Shown below are 28 T cell receptor beta chains from a single sample sequenced in a study of blood T cell repertoires in COVID-19. Assay: immunoSEQ multiplex PCR; the TCRdb copy retains only in-frame clones and omits some. This table holds some 74,000 clones, 83% found once. Sequencing used peripheral blood. These receptors were obtained from a man older than 75 with acute or convalescent COVID-19.

The chain uses TRBV19 and TRBJ1-5, with D perhaps matching TRBD1 (6 bases). This CDR3 comprises 16 residues. Germline V CDR1 and CDR2: LNHDA, SQIVND (reference sequence). Trimming cost V 4 bases and J 1 base, with 14 bases left between them. The CDR3 coding sequence is TGTGCCAGTAGTAGACAGGCCTCAGGCAGCAATCAGCCCCAGCATTTT. Protein sequence: CASSRQASGSNQPQHF.

The rearrangement uses TRBV11-3 and TRBJ2-2, with 7 bases aligning to TRBD2. Germline V gene lookup returns CDR1 SGHNT and CDR2 YENEEA. The V gene end was trimmed by 6 bases and the J gene end by 1 base; junction bases not matched to a gene: 5. This CDR3 has 15 amino acids. This CDR3 reads CASRGGRKNTGELFF. CDR3 nucleotides: TGTGCCAGCAGGGGGGGGAGGAAGAACACCGGGGAGCTGTTTTTT.

The V call is TRBV29-1, the J call TRBJ2-2, with 8 nucleotides matching TRBD1. CDR1 is SQVTM and CDR2 is ANQGSEA in the germline V gene. The CDR3 covers 16 residues. V lost 0 bases to trimming and J lost 3 bases; unmatched junction nucleotides: 6. The CDR3 sequence is CSVEEGQAGYTGELFF. The DNA of the CDR3 is TGCAGCGTTGAAGAGGGACAGGCCGGGTACACCGGGGAGCTGTTTTTT.

This chain links TRBV28 with TRBJ2-2, with 12 bases matching TRBD2. There are 16 residues in the CDR3. Germline-derived CDR1 and CDR2 are MDHEN and SYDVKM. The V segment lost 4 bases and the J segment 5 bases; nucleotides outside the gene matches: 5. This chain's CDR3 is CASSSPTSGSTGELFF. CDR3 sequence (DNA): TGTGCCAGCAGTTCCCCGACTAGCGGGAGTACCGGGGAGCTGTTTTTT.

The chain links TRBV9 to TRBJ1-3; weak D call: TRBD1 (6 bases). From germline, CDR1 is SGDLS and CDR2 YYNGEE. Trimming took off 3 bases at V and 0 bases at J, with 10 bases between the two ends. The CDR3 extends over 15 amino acids. The CDR3: CASSATDSSGNTIYF. The DNA for the CDR3 is TGTGCCAGCAGCGCCACGGACAGCTCTGGAAACACCATATATTTT.

The gene calls are TRBV19 and TRBJ2-1; TRBD2 aligns across 11 bases. Per germline, CDR1 LNHDA and CDR2 SQIVND (reference sequence). Trimming removed 5 bases from V and 8 bases from J; junction bases left unmatched: 8. The CDR3 runs to 15 residues. CDR3: CASSDSGRAVDEQFF. As DNA, the CDR3 is TGTGCCAGTAGTGATAGCGGGAGGGCCGTGGATGAGCAGTTCTTC. The variable domain in full, with the rest retrieved from reference TRBV19 and TRBJ2-1, is DGGITQSPKYLFRKEGQNVTLSCEQNLNHDAMYWYRQDPGQGLRLIYYSQIVNDFQKGDIAEGYSVSREKKESFPLTVTSAQKNPTAFYLCASSDSGRAVDEQFFGPGTRLTVL.

The chain joins TRBV6-5 to TRBJ2-7; 9 bases line up with TRBD1. The CDR3 sequence is 15 residues long. Germline CDR1 and CDR2: MNHEY and SVGAGI. The junction had 9 bases not matched to a gene; V was cut back by 5 bases and J by 4 bases. The CDR3: CASSPGQGIFYEQYF. Here the CDR3 DNA reads TGTGCCAGCAGTCCCGGACAGGGGATATTTTACGAGCAGTACTTC.

The V gene is TRBV7-6, the J gene TRBJ1-2; 10 nucleotides align to TRBD1. Trimming cost V 1 base and J 7 bases; bases outside gene matches: 6. The CDR3 has 15 amino acids. The germline gives CDR1 SGHVS, CDR2 FNYEAQ. The CDR3 region is CASSLGGTGEGGYTF. DNA of the CDR3: TGTGCCAGCAGCTTAGGGGGGACAGGGGAAGGTGGCTACACCTTC.

This chain's CDR3 is CASSQPGGANTEAFF. CDR3 coding DNA: TGTGCCAGCAGTCAACCGGGGGGGGCGAACACTGAAGCTTTCTTT. This chain links TRBV6-5 with TRBJ1-1; a weak D match, TRBD1 (6 bases). V was trimmed by 5 bases and J by 1 base, leaving 14 bases between them. CDR3 length equals 15 residues. Germline V CDR1 and CDR2: MNHEY, SVGAGI.

The V gene is TRBV19, the J gene TRBJ2-7; D possibly corresponds to TRBD2 (5 bases). The CDR3 has 18 amino acids. Germline assignment: CDR1 LNHDA and CDR2 SQIVND (reference sequence). Trimming took off 5 bases at V and 0 bases at J, with 23 bases between the two ends. CDR3 in DNA: TGTGCCAGTAGTCTATCGATCAGTGGGAGCTGGTACTCCTACGAGCAGTACTTC. Translated: CASSLSISGSWYSYEQYF.

For the CDR3, the DNA is TGTGCCAGCAGCTTAACCCCCGGACTAATGAACACTGAAGCTTTCTTT. Translating it yields CASSLTPGLMNTEAFF. This chain uses TRBV7-3 with TRBJ1-1; D remains ambiguous. Deletions cut 0 bases from V and 0 bases from J, with 11 bases between. Germline V gives CDR1 SGHTA, CDR2 FQGTGA. CDR3 length: 16 amino acids.

The chain links TRBV5-5 to TRBJ1-2, with 9 positions matching TRBD1. Germline loops: CDR1 SGHKS, CDR2 YYEKEE (reference sequence). J gave up 6 bases and V 0 bases, and 0 bases lay outside the gene matches. The length of the CDR3 is 13 residues. In DNA, the CDR3 is TGTGCCAGCAGCTTGGGACAGGGGGATGGCTACACCTTC. This sequence encodes CASSLGQGDGYTF. Combining the CDR3 with reference TRBV5-5 and TRBJ1-2 gives the whole variable domain DAGVTQSPTHLIKTRGQQVTLRCSPISGHKSVSWYQQVLGQGPQFIFQYYEKEERGRGNFPDRFSARQFPNYSSELNVNALLLGDSALYLCASSLGQGDGYTFGSGTRLTVV.

This clone appeared a single time. The chain recombines TRBV9 with TRBJ1-6, with 8 bases matching TRBD1. J gave up 7 bases and V 3 bases, and 6 bases lay outside the gene matches. The CDR3 loop spans 15 amino acids. CDR1 SGDLS and CDR2 YYNGEE come from the germline V gene. CDR3 amino acids: CASSARQGRNSPLHF. The CDR3, as DNA: TGTGCCAGCAGCGCCCGACAGGGGAGAAATTCACCCCTCCACTTT.

The genes are TRBV5-4 and TRBJ2-1; 7 bases map to TRBD1. V shed 7 bases, J shed 7 bases, and the junction held 14 bases outside the gene matches. The germline CDR1 and CDR2 sequences are SGHNT and YYREEE (reference sequence). The CDR3 contains 15 residues. CDR3 region: CASSPPGGFSNEQFF. DNA for the CDR3: TGTGCCAGCTCCCCTCCAGGGGGTTTCTCTAATGAGCAGTTCTTC. The variable domain in full, with the rest retrieved from reference TRBV5-4 and TRBJ2-1, is ETGVTQSPTHLIKTRGQQVTLRCSSQSGHNTVSWYQQALGQGPQFIFQYYREEENGRGNFPPRFSGLQFPNYSSELNVNALELDDSALYLCASSPPGGFSNEQFFGPGTRLTVL.

The chain has TRBV18 and TRBJ1-5; weak D call: TRBD1 (6 bases). The CDR3 loop spans 16 amino acids. V shed 0 bases and J shed 1 base, with 10 bases lying between them. Germline CDR1 KGHSH, CDR2 LQKENI. The CDR3, as DNA: TGTGCCAGCTCACCACCCCCGGGACAAAGCAATCAGCCCCAGCATTTT. Translating gives CASSPPPGQSNQPQHF.

The chain employs TRBV7-2 and TRBJ2-3; 10 nucleotides align to TRBD2. The junction had 10 bases not matched to a gene; V was cut back by 0 bases and J by 7 bases. This CDR3 is 17 amino acids long. Germline V gene sequence: CDR1 SGHTA, CDR2 FQGNSA. CDR3 sequence: CASSLARSSGSKNTQYF. The CDR3 DNA reads as TGTGCCAGCAGCTTAGCGCGGTCTAGCGGGAGTAAGAATACGCAGTATTTT.

The chain has TRBV7-2 and TRBJ2-1, with 8 nucleotides matching TRBD1. Trimming cost V 1 base and J 8 bases; bases outside gene matches: 7. The CDR3 spans 15 residues. Germline values: CDR1 SGHTA, CDR2 FQGNSA. CDR3 protein: CASSLGGQAADEQFF. For the CDR3, the DNA is TGTGCCAGCAGCTTAGGGGGACAGGCAGCGGATGAGCAGTTCTTC.

The chain joins TRBV5-4 to TRBJ2-2; D is unresolved. Germline V CDR1 and CDR2: SGHNT, YYREEE (reference sequence). CDR3 length: 14 residues. The ends were cut back, 3 bases at V and 1 base at J, with 7 bases in the middle. The CDR3 nucleotides read TGTGCCAGCAGCTACGACTGGAACACCGGGGAGCTGTTTTTT. This sequence encodes CASSYDWNTGELFF.

J is TRBJ2-1 and V is TRBV6-2 or TRBV6-3; weak D call: TRBD2 (5 bases). The V end was cut by 1 base, the J end by 5 bases, with 9 bases between. Germline values: CDR1 MNHEY, CDR2 SVGEGT. The CDR3 is 14 amino acids. This CDR3 reads CASSYWRSDNEQFF. The CDR3 DNA is TGTGCCAGCAGTTACTGGAGGTCGGACAATGAGCAGTTCTTC.

This chain connects TRBV28 to TRBJ2-3; 7 bases are a match to TRBD1. V lost 7 bases, J lost 2 bases, and 9 bases stayed unmatched. The germline gives CDR1 MDHEN, CDR2 SYDVKM. This CDR3 spans 15 amino acids. The CDR3 DNA follows: TGTGCCAGCACCTTAGGGACAGACGCCACAGATACGCAGTATTTT. Translation: CASTLGTDATDTQYF. The full variable domain, with the rest looked up from reference TRBV28 and TRBJ2-3, is DVKVTQSSRYLVKRTGEKVFLECVQDMDHENMFWYRQDPGLGLRLIYFSYDVKMKEKGDIPEGYSVSREKKERFSLILESASTNQTSMYLCASTLGTDATDTQYFGPGTRLTVL.

The chain has TRBV5-1 and TRBJ2-3, with D tentatively TRBD1 (5 bases). Trimming took 0 bases from V and 5 from J, leaving 10 bases between them. The V gene's germline CDR1 is SGHRS and CDR2 YFSETQ. The CDR3 sequence is 14 residues long. The CDR3 sequence: CASSLGGSGDTQYF. CDR3 nucleotides: TGCGCCAGCAGCTTGGGGGGCTCAGGAGATACGCAGTATTTT.

V gene TRBV4-3 combines with J gene TRBJ2-5; tentative D call: TRBD2 (6 bases). Germline loops: CDR1 LGHNA, CDR2 YSLEER. The CDR3 contains 16 residues. Between the trimmed V and J ends, which lost 0 bases and 0 bases, there was a span of 11 bases. The CDR3 loop is CASSQEFSGHQETQYF. The CDR3 region has the DNA TGCGCCAGCAGCCAAGAATTTAGCGGACACCAAGAGACCCAGTACTTC.

This chain links TRBV10-3 with TRBJ1-4; 7 bases align to TRBD1. Germline CDR1 reads ENHRY; CDR2 reads SYGVKD. The CDR3 covers 19 residues. Unmatched junction bases numbered 11, after V lost 1 base and J lost 0 bases. CDR3 sequence reads: CAISEFQPGQTATNEKLFF. CDR3 in DNA: TGTGCCATCAGTGAGTTTCAACCGGGACAGACTGCAACTAATGAAAAACTGTTTTTT.

V is TRBV5-1 and J is TRBJ1-5; no definite D call. The length of the CDR3 is 15 residues. Germline CDR1 and CDR2: SGHRS and YFSETQ. V lost 0 bases and J 0 bases, leaving 7 bases between the germline ends. CDR3 sequence (DNA): TGCGCCAGCAGCTTGGACAGTAATAGCAATCAGCCCCAGCATTTT. Its protein product is CASSLDSNSNQPQHF.

This chain uses TRBV10-3 with TRBJ1-5, with TRBD1 matching over 7 bases. The germline V gene encodes CDR1 ENHRY and CDR2 SYGVKD. CDR3 length equals 16 residues. Trimming removed 7 bases from V and 0 bases from J; junction bases left unmatched: 9. CDR3 sequence: CAIKDGTEYSNQPQHF. The CDR3 DNA sequence: TGTGCCATCAAAGACGGGACAGAATATAGCAATCAGCCCCAGCATTTT.

This chain connects TRBV18 to TRBJ1-1; D perhaps matches TRBD1 (5 bases). The CDR3 runs to 13 residues. Trimming cost V 3 bases and J 7 bases, with 12 bases left between them. Per the germline V gene, CDR1 is KGHSH and CDR2 is LQKENI. The CDR3 loop is CASSPNRRSEAFF. The CDR3 DNA follows: TGTGCCAGCTCACCTAACAGGAGAAGTGAAGCTTTCTTT.

This chain uses TRBV6-2 or TRBV6-3 with TRBJ2-7, with TRBD1 matching over 9 bases. This CDR3 contains 17 residues. The germline gives CDR1 MNHEY, CDR2 SVGEGT. Trimming removed 0 bases from V and 3 bases from J; junction bases left unmatched: 9. CDR3 bases: TGTGCCAGCAGTTACTCCGGGACAGGGTGGCACATCTACGAGCAGTACTTC. Translation: CASSYSGTGWHIYEQYF.

V gene TRBV28 combines with J gene TRBJ1-6; perhaps TRBD1 as D (5 bases). The CDR3 contains 16 residues. V lost 6 bases, J lost 7 bases, and 19 bases lay in between. The germline V gene has CDR1 MDHEN and CDR2 SYDVKM. The CDR3 DNA follows: TGTGCCAGCAGCAGAGACAGACGACCGTCCAATTCACCCCTCCACTTT. It specifies CASSRDRRPSNSPLHF. The variable domain in full, with the rest retrieved from reference TRBV28 and TRBJ1-6, is DVKVTQSSRYLVKRTGEKVFLECVQDMDHENMFWYRQDPGLGLRLIYFSYDVKMKEKGDIPEGYSVSREKKERFSLILESASTNQTSMYLCASSRDRRPSNSPLHFGNGTRLTVT.